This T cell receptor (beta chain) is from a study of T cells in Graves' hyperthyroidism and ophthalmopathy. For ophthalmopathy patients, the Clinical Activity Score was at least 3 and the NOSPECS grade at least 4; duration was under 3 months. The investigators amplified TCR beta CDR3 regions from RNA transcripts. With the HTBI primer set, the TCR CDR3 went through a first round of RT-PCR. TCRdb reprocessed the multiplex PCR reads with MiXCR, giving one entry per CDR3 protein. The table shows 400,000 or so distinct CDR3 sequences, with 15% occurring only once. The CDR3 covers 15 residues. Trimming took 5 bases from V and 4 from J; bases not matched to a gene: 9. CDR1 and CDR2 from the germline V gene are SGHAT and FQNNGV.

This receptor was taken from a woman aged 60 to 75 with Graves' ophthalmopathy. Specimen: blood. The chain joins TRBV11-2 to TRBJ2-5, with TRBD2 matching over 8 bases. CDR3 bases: TGTGCCAGCAGCCCCGTACAGGCGGGAGGAGAGACCCAGTACTTC. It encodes CASSPVQAGGETQYF.